Below are 23 T cell receptor beta chains sequenced from a single sample in a study of T cells after yellow fever vaccination. TCRdb reanalysed the 5' RACE reads using MiXCR and keeps one entry per CDR3 protein. Of under 150,000 distinct CDR3 sequences listed, 7.7% are singletons. The material was CD4+ T cells sorted from PBMCs, obtained 5 days after the yellow fever booster vaccination. The source is a man aged 25 to 45 who received the YFV17D yellow fever vaccine.

This clonotype was counted only a few times. The chain joins TRBV19 to TRBJ1-2; 10 bases fit TRBD1. The CDR3 sequence is 14 residues long. CDR1 is LNHDA, CDR2 SQIVND, per germline (reference sequence). The ends lost 8 bases at V and 4 bases at J; junction bases unmatched: 7. CDR3 region: CASFPRTGGYGYTF. For the CDR3, the DNA is TGTGCCAGTTTCCCACGGACAGGGGGCTATGGCTACACCTTC.

V and J are TRBV14 and TRBJ2-1; 12 nucleotides align to TRBD2. This CDR3 spans 15 amino acids. V trimming: 4 bases; J trimming: 8 bases; junction bases outside the gene matches: 6. The germline CDR1 and CDR2 sequences are SGHDN and FVKESK. The CDR3 coding sequence is TGTGCCAGCAGCCCTAGCGGGAGGGCCCCCTATGAGCAGTTCTTC. This gives the protein CASSPSGRAPYEQFF.

This clonotype was seen repeatedly, ten times or more. This rearrangement joins TRBV29-1 to TRBJ2-3, with D perhaps TRBD2 (7 bases). CDR3 length: 15 residues. CDR1 is SQVTM, CDR2 ANQGSEA, per germline. Trimming pared 7 bases from V and 1 base from J, leaving 18 bases between. CDR3 in DNA: TGCAGCGCCAAGGCGGGGGCGGCTCGCACAGATACGCAGTATTTT. As protein: CSAKAGAARTDTQYF.

In its sample, this clonotype was seen many times. This chain joins TRBV20-1 and TRBJ2-3, with TRBD2 as a possible D gene (6 bases). CDR1 and CDR2 from the germline V gene are DFQATT and SNEGSKA (reference sequence). This CDR3 contains 15 residues. V gave up 0 bases and J gave up 4 bases, with 14 bases separating them. The DNA for the CDR3 is TGCAGTGCTAGAGATATGCGGCGGGACCCAGATACGCAGTATTTT. The encoded protein is CSARDMRRDPDTQYF.

This clonotype was seen many times. The chain links TRBV25-1 to TRBJ2-3; TRBD1 aligns across 9 bases. V shed 7 bases, J shed 8 bases, and the junction held 4 bases outside the gene matches. Germline CDR1 reads MGHDK; CDR2 reads SYGVNS. This CDR3 is built from 12 residues. Written as DNA, the CDR3 is TGTGCCAGCAAGACAGGGGGAGGTACGCAGTATTTT. It translates to CASKTGGGTQYF.

This clonotype showed up many times. J is TRBJ1-1 and V is TRBV6-2 or TRBV6-3, with 9 bases fitting TRBD1. V was pared by 6 bases and J by 6 bases, with 14 bases of the junction left unmatched. CDR3 length: 16 residues. From germline, CDR1 is MNHEY and CDR2 SVGEGT. Here the CDR3 DNA reads TGTGCCAGCAGCTGGACAGGGGTCTTTAAGAGCGCTGAAGCTTTCTTT. Residues: CASSWTGVFKSAEAFF.

This clonotype was recorded at least ten times. In DNA form, the CDR3 reads TGCAGCGTTGAAAAGCAGGTTCGTACTGAAGCTTTCTTT. It encodes CSVEKQVRTEAFF. The rearrangement links TRBV29-1 to TRBJ1-1; D is unresolved. Trimming shortened V by 2 bases and J by 5 bases, and 12 bases separated the two germline ends. The CDR3 is made up of 13 amino acids. Germline V CDR1 and CDR2: SQVTM, ANQGSEA.

This clonotype was detected ten times or more. V gene TRBV24-1 combines with J gene TRBJ1-5; TRBD1 aligns across 10 bases. The CDR3 is made up of 16 amino acids. V shed 7 bases and J 3 bases; nucleotides not matched to a gene: 8. Germline-derived CDR1 and CDR2 are KGHDR and SFDVKD. CDR3: CATSRGGQGDNQPQHF. The CDR3 DNA reads TGTGCCACCAGCCGGGGTGGACAGGGGGACAATCAGCCCCAGCATTTT.

V is TRBV20-1 and J is TRBJ1-6; D is ambiguous. V dropped 3 bases and J dropped 7 bases, with 7 bases sitting between them. CDR3 size: 12 residues. In germline, CDR1 is DFQATT, CDR2 SNEGSKA (reference sequence). The CDR3 DNA follows: TGCAGTGCTAGTTGGCTAAATTCACCCCTCCACTTT. Translation: CSASWLNSPLHF.

The rearrangement uses TRBV7-2 and TRBJ2-3, with D unresolved. The CDR3 extends over 15 amino acids. CDR1 SGHTA and CDR2 FQGNSA come from the germline V gene. The V gene lost 7 bases and the J gene lost 5 bases, with 19 bases spanning the gap. CDR3 coding DNA: TGTGCCAGCACCCGGCAGGTGACCAATGGAGATACGCAGTATTTT. Protein product: CASTRQVTNGDTQYF.

This clonotype was detected many times. As DNA, the CDR3 is TGTGCCAGCAGCACCGGACAGGGGATAGCCAAAAACATTCAGTACTTC. This encodes CASSTGQGIAKNIQYF. The rearrangement links TRBV7-3 to TRBJ2-4; the match to TRBD1 covers 9 bases. Germline V gene lookup returns CDR1 SGHTA and CDR2 FQGTGA. This CDR3 is 16 amino acids long. V shed 5 bases, J shed 0 bases, and the junction held 5 bases outside the gene matches.

This clonotype was seen many times. The V call is TRBV15, the J call TRBJ1-4; D gene unclear. The CDR3 runs to 15 residues. Per germline, CDR1 LNHNV and CDR2 YYDKDF (reference sequence). V was cut by 5 bases and J by 0 bases, with 10 bases left in between. The CDR3 DNA reads as TGTGCCACCAGCTCCTTATGGCCAACTAATGAAAAACTGTTTTTT. Translated, it gives CATSSLWPTNEKLFF.

This clonotype was recorded at least ten times. The rearrangement joins TRBV10-2 to TRBJ2-7, with 9 bases identical to TRBD1. The CDR3 runs to 15 residues. CDR1 is WSHSY and CDR2 is SAAADI in the germline V gene. After removal of 3 bases from V and 2 bases from J, the junction contained 5 bases not matched to a gene. The chain's CDR3 is CASSDRGTGTYEQYF. As DNA, the CDR3 is TGCGCCAGCAGTGACCGGGGGACAGGGACCTACGAGCAGTACTTC.

This clonotype was found many times. This chain links TRBV18 with TRBJ2-6; no firm D call. Between the trimmed V and J ends, which lost 2 bases and 2 bases, there was a span of 7 bases. Per germline, CDR1 KGHSH and CDR2 LQKENI. This CDR3 is 15 amino acids long. Here the CDR3 reads CASSPDGAGANVLTF. Written as DNA, the CDR3 is TGTGCCAGCTCACCAGATGGGGCTGGGGCCAACGTCCTGACTTTC.

The sample holds many counts of this clonotype. The chain has TRBV20-1 and TRBJ1-1, with D perhaps TRBD1 (5 bases). V shed 0 bases and J shed 5 bases, with 10 bases lying between them. CDR3 length: 13 amino acids. Looked up from germline, CDR1 is DFQATT and CDR2 is SNEGSKA (reference sequence). CDR3 sequence: CSARDGRGTEAFF. The CDR3 DNA is TGCAGTGCTAGAGATGGTCGGGGGACTGAAGCTTTCTTT.

This clonotype was counted many times. The rearrangement uses TRBV28 and TRBJ2-4; 7 nucleotides match TRBD2. V dropped 3 bases and J dropped 8; count of bases not matched to a gene: 10. This CDR3 comprises 15 residues. Germline V gives CDR1 MDHEN, CDR2 SYDVKM. The CDR3 loop reads CASSFQRTRGDIQYF. In DNA, the CDR3 is TGTGCCAGCAGTTTCCAAAGGACTAGAGGGGACATTCAGTACTTC.

On this clonotype itself: A much larger clone is a single base away; this may be a read error. The CDR3 spells CASSSDGPNTEAFF. The CDR3 nucleotides read TGTGCCAGCAGCTCGGACGGTCCGAACACTGAAGCTTTCTTT. The chain joins TRBV28 to TRBJ1-1; D gene ambiguous. The CDR3 is 14 residues long. The germline V and J ends were trimmed by 6 bases and 1 base, with 12 bases remaining between them. Germline lookup yields CDR1 MDHEN and CDR2 SYDVKM.

This clonotype was found many times. The chain recombines TRBV5-1 with TRBJ2-5, with a tentative D call TRBD1 (6 bases). Trimming removed 2 bases at V and 3 bases at J, with 11 bases between. From germline, CDR1 is SGHRS and CDR2 YFSETQ. The CDR3 spans 14 residues. CDR3 protein: CASSFLGGEETQYF. The CDR3 DNA reads as TGCGCCAGCAGCTTCCTAGGGGGTGAAGAGACCCAGTACTTC.

This clonotype was detected ten times or more. The V and J genes are TRBV5-1 and TRBJ1-1, with 7 bases aligning to TRBD1. V gave up 4 bases and J gave up 2 bases; unmatched junction bases: 8. This CDR3 has 15 amino acids. The V gene's germline CDR1 is SGHRS and CDR2 YFSETQ. The DNA of the CDR3 is TGCGCCAGCAGCAAGGGACAGTCGGCCAACACTGAAGCTTTCTTT. Amino acids: CASSKGQSANTEAFF.

This clonotype was seen repeatedly, ten times or more. One end of the junction fails to match germline, which may point to a read error. Here the CDR3 reads CASRTSGSYNEQFF. CDR3 sequence (DNA): TGCGCCAGCAGGACTAGCGGGAGCTACAATGAGCAGTTCTTC. J is TRBJ2-1 and V is TRBV19, with TRBD2 matching over 13 bases. The CDR3 is 14 residues long. The germline gives CDR1 LNHDA, CDR2 SQIVND (reference sequence).

The CDR3 bases are TGCGCCAGCAGTCGGGCCAGCGGGGTCCAAGAGACCCAGTACTTC. Residues: CASSRASGVQETQYF. V is TRBV5-1 and J is TRBJ2-5; 7 nucleotides match TRBD2. Germline V gene lookup returns CDR1 SGHRS and CDR2 YFSETQ. The ends lost 5 bases at V and 1 base at J; junction bases unmatched: 8. There are 15 residues in the CDR3.

This clonotype was counted many times. This chain joins TRBV5-1 and TRBJ2-1; D is perhaps TRBD1 (6 bases). With 2 bases removed from V and 6 bases from J, the gap between germline ends came to 12 bases. The CDR3 is 14 amino acids. CDR1 is SGHRS, CDR2 YFSETQ, per germline. CDR3 coding DNA: TGCGCCAGCAGCTTCCAGAAAGGGGGCAATGAGCAGTTCTTC. This gives the protein CASSFQKGGNEQFF.

This clonotype was seen ten or more times. DNA of the CDR3: TGTGCCAGCTCACGTAACGGGGAGACCCAGTACTTC. Translated, it gives CASSRNGETQYF. The rearrangement links TRBV18 to TRBJ2-5, with D hard to call. The CDR3 has 12 amino acids. With 4 bases removed from V and 5 bases from J, the gap between germline ends came to 8 bases. Germline V gene sequence: CDR1 KGHSH, CDR2 LQKENI.